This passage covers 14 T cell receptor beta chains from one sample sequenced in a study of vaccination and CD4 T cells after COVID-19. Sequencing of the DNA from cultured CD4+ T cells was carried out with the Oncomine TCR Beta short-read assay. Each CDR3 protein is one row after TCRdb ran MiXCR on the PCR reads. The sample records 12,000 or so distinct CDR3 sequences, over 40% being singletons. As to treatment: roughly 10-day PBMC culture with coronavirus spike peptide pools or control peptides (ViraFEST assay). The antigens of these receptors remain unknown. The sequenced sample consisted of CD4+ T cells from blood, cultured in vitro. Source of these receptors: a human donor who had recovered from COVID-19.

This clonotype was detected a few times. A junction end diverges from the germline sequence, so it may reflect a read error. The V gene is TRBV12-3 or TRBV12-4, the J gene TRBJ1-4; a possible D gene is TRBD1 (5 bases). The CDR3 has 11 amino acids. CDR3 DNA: TGTGCCAGCAGTTCTCCGGGACCGCGGATTTTT. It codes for CASSSPGPRIF.

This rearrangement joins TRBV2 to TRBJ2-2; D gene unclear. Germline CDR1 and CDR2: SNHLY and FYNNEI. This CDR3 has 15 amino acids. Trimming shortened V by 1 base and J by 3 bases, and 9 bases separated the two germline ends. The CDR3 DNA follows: TGTGCCAGCAGTGAAGAAGACTCCCACACCGGGGAGCTGTTTTTT. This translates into CASSEEDSHTGELFF.

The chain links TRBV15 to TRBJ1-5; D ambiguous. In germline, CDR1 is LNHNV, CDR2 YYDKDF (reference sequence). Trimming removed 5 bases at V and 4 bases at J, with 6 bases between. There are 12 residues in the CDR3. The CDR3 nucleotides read TGTGCCACCAGCTATGGTAATCAGCCCCAGCATTTT. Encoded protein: CATSYGNQPQHF.

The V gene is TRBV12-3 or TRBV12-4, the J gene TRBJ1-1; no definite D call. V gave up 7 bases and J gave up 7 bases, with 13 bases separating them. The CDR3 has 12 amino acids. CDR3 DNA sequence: TGTGCCAGCACCCTTGGGATTTATGAAGCTTTCTTT. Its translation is CASTLGIYEAFF.

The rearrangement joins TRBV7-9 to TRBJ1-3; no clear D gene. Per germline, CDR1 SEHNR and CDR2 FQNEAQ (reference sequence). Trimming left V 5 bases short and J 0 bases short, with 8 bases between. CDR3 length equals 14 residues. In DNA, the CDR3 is TGTGCCAGCAGCCTTAGGAACTCTGGAAACACCATATATTTT. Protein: CASSLRNSGNTIYF.

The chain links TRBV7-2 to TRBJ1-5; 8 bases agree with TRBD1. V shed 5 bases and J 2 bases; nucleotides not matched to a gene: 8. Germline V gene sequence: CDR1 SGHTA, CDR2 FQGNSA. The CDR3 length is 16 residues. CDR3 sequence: CASSPNRGNGNQPQHF. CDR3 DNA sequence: TGTGCCAGCAGCCCAAACAGGGGGAACGGCAATCAGCCCCAGCATTTT. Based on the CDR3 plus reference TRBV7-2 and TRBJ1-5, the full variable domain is GAGVSQSPSNKVTEKGKDVELRCDPISGHTALYWYRQSLGQGLEFLIYFQGNSAPDKSGLPSDRFSAERTGGSVSTLTIQRTQQEDSAVYLCASSPNRGNGNQPQHFGDGTRLSIL.

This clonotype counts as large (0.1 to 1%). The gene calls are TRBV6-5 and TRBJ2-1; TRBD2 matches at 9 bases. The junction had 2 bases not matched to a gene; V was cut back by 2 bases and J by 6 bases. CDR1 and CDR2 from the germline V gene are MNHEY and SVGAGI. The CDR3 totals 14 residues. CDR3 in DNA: TGTGCCAGCAGTTACGAGCGGGGGGTCAATGAGCAGTTCTTC. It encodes CASSYERGVNEQFF.

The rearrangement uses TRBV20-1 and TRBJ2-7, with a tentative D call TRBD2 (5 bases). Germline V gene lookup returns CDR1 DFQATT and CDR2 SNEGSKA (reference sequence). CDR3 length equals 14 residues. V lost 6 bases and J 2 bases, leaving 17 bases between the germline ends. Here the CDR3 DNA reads TGCAGTGCGGTAGAGTTGGGGAGTCCCTACGAGCAGTACTTC. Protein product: CSAVELGSPYEQYF.

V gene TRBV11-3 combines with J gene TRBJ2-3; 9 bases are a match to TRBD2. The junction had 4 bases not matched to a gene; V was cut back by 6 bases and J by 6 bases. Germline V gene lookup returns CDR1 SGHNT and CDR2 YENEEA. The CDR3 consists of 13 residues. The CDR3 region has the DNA TGTGCCAGCAGAGCGGGGGGCGTGGATACGCAGTATTTT. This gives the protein CASRAGGVDTQYF.

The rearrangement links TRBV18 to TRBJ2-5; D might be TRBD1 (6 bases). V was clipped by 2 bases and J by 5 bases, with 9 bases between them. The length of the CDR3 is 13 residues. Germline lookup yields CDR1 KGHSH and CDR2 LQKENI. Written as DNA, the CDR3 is TGTGCCAGCTCACCAGGGGGCGGGGAGACCCAGTACTTC. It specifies CASSPGGGETQYF.

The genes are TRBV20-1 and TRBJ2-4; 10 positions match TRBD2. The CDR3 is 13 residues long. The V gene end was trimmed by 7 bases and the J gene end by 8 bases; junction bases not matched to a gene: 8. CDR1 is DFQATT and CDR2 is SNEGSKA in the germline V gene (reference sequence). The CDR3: CSVERGGQDIQYF. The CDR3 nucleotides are TGCAGTGTGGAGCGGGGGGGCCAGGACATTCAGTACTTC.

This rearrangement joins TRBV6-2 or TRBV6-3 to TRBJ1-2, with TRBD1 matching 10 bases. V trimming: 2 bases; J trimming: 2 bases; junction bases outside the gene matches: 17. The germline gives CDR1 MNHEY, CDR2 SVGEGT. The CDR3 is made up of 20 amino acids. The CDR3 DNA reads TGTGCCAGCAGTTACGCGCTTTGGGACAGGGGTAAAGGATTGAACTATGGCTACACCTTC. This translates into CASSYALWDRGKGLNYGYTF.

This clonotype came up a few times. CDR3 nucleotides: TGTGCCAGCAGCTTAGCGGGGTTCACAGATACGCAGTATTTT. Its translation: CASSLAGFTDTQYF. V is TRBV7-2 and J is TRBJ2-3; D ambiguous. V was clipped by 0 bases and J by 2 bases, with 6 bases between them. This CDR3 comprises 14 residues. Germline loops: CDR1 SGHTA, CDR2 FQGNSA. Based on the CDR3 plus reference TRBV7-2 and TRBJ2-3, the full variable domain is GAGVSQSPSNKVTEKGKDVELRCDPISGHTALYWYRQSLGQGLEFLIYFQGNSAPDKSGLPSDRFSAERTGGSVSTLTIQRTQQEDSAVYLCASSLAGFTDTQYFGPGTRLTVL.

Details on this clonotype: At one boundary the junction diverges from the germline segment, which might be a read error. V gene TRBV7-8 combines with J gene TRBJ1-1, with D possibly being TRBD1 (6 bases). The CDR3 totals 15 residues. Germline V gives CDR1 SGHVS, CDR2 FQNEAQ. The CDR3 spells CVSSLASQGSTEAFF. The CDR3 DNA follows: TGTGTCAGCAGCTTAGCGTCCCAGGGGAGCACTGAAGCTTTCTTT.